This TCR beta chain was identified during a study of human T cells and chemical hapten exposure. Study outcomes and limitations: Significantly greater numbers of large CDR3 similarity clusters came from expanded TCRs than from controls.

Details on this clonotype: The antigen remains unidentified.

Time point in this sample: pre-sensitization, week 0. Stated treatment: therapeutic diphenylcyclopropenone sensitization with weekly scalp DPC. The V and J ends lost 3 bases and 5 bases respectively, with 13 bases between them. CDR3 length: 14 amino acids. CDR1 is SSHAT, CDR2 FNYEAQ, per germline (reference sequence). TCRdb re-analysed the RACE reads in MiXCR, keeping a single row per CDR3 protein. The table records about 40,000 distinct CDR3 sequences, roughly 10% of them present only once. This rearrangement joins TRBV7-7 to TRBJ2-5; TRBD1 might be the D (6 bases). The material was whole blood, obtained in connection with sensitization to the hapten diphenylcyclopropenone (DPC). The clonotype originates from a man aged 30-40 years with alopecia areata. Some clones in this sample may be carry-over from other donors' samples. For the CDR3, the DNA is TGTGCCAGCAGCTTTGGACAGACGCCTGAGACCCAGTACTTC. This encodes CASSFGQTPETQYF.